This TCR beta chain was recorded in a study of shared clonotypes between healthy human individuals. Trimming left V 4 bases short and J 4 bases short, with 17 bases between. The germline V gene has CDR1 SGHRS and CDR2 YFSETQ. This CDR3 region has 16 residues. The data were produced by immunoSEQ multiplex PCR, yet TCRdb's version contains in-frame clones alone and is incomplete. The table lists 900,000 to 1,200,000 clones, around 78% of them singletons. This clone has a single count. Other DNA sequences in this specimen translate into the identical CDR3. The sequenced material came from memory CD4+ T cells from PBMCs. Subset in this sample: CD45RA-negative fraction. V usage is TRBV5-1 and J usage is TRBJ2-2; D perhaps matches TRBD2 (6 bases). The TCR comes from a young man in good health. Some clones in this sample may be carry-over from other donors' samples. The CDR3 DNA reads TGCGCCAGCAGCAGAGAGACGGGGGTTGGCACCGGGGAGCTGTTTTTT. Encoded protein: CASSRETGVGTGELFF.